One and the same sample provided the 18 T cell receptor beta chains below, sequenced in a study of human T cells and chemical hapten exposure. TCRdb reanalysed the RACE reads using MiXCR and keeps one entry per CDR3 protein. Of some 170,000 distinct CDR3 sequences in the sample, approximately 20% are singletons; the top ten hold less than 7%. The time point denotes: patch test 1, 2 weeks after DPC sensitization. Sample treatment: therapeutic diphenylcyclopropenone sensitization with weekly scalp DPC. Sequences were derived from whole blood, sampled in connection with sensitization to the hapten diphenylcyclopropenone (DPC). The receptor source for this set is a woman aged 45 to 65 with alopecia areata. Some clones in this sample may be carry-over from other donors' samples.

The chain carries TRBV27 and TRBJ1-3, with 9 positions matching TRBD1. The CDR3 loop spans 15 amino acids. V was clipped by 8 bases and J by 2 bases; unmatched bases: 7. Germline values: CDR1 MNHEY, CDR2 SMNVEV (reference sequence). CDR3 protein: CASGQGRDAGNTIYF. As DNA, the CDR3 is TGTGCCAGCGGACAGGGGCGGGATGCTGGAAACACCATATATTTT.

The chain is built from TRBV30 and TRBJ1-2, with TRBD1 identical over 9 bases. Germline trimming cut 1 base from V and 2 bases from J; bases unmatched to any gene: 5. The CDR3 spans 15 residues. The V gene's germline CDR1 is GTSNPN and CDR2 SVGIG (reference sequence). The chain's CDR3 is CAWSGQGGTNYGYTF. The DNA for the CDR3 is TGTGCCTGGAGTGGACAGGGGGGGACAAACTATGGCTACACCTTC. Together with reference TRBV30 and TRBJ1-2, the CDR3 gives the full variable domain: SQTIHQWPATLVQPVGSPLSLECTVEGTSNPNLYWYRQAAGRGLQLLFYSVGIGQISSEVPQNLSASRPQDRQFILSSKKLLLSDSGFYLCAWSGQGGTNYGYTFGSGTRLTVV.

In nucleotides, the CDR3 is TGTGCCATCAGTGAGTCTTGGACAGGGTACACCGGGGAGCTGTTTTTT. This sequence encodes CAISESWTGYTGELFF. The rearrangement uses TRBV10-3 and TRBJ2-2, with TRBD1 matching over 8 bases. The V gene end was trimmed by 0 bases and the J gene end by 3 bases; junction bases not matched to a gene: 3. In germline, CDR1 is ENHRY, CDR2 SYGVKD. The CDR3 has 16 residues.

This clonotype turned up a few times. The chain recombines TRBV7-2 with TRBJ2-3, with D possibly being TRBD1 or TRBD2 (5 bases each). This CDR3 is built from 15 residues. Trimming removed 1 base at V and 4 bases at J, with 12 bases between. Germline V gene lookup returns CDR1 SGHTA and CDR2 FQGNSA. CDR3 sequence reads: CASSLVGVSSDTQYF. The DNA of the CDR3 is TGTGCCAGCAGCTTAGTGGGGGTGTCATCAGATACGCAGTATTTT.

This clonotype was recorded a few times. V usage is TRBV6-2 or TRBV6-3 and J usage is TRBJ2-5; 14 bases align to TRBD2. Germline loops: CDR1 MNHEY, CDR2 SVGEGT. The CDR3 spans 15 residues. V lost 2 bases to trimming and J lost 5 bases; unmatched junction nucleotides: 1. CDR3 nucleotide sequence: TGTGCCAGCAGTTACGGACTAGCGGGAGGTGAGACCCAGTACTTC. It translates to CASSYGLAGGETQYF.

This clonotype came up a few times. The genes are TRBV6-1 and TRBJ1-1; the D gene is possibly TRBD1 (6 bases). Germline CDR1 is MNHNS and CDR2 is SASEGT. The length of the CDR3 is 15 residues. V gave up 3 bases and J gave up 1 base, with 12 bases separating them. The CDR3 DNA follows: TGTGCCAGCAGTGATCGAGGACAGAAGAACACTGAAGCTTTCTTT. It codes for CASSDRGQKNTEAFF.

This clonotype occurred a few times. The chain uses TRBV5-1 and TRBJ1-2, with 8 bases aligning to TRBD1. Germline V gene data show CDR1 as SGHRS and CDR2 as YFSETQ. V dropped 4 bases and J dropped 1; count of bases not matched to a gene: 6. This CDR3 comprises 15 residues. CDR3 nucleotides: TGCGCCAGCAGCCTCCGGACAGGGAGTAACTATGGCTACACCTTC. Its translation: CASSLRTGSNYGYTF.

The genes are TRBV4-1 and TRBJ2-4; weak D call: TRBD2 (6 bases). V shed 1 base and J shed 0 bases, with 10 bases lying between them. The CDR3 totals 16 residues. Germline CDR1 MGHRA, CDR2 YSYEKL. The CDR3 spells CASSQVGAGAKNIQYF. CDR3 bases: TGCGCCAGCAGCCAAGTAGGAGCGGGAGCCAAAAACATTCAGTACTTC.

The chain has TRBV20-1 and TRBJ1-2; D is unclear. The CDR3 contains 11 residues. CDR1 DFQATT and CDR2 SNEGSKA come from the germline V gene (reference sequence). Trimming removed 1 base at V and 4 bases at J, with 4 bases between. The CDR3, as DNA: TGCAGTGCTAGAGGTAGCTATGGCTACACCTTC. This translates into CSARGSYGYTF.

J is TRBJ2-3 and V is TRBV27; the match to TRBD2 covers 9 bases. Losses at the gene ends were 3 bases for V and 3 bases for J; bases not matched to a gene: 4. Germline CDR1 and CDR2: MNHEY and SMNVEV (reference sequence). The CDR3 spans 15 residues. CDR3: CASSFWTSATDTQYF. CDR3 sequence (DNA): TGTGCCAGCAGTTTTTGGACTAGCGCGACAGATACGCAGTATTTT.

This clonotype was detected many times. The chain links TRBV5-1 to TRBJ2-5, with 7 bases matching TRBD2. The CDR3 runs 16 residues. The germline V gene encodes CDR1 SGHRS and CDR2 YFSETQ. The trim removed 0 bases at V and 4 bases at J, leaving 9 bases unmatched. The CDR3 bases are TGCGCCAGCAGCTTGGGGCTAGCGGCTAGCGGAGAGACCCAGTACTTC. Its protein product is CASSLGLAASGETQYF.

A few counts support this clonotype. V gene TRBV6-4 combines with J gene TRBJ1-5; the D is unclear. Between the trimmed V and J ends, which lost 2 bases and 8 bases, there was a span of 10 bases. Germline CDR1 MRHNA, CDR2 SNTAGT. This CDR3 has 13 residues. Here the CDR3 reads CASSDAYGEPQHF. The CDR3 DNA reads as TGTGCCAGCAGTGACGCTTACGGGGAGCCCCAGCATTTT.

The CDR3 bases are TGTGCCAGCAGTTTACCTTTGGGGACAGTCTCCTACGAGCAGTACTTC. It translates to CASSLPLGTVSYEQYF. The genes are TRBV28 and TRBJ2-7, with 7 bases identical to TRBD1. Germline loops: CDR1 MDHEN, CDR2 SYDVKM. Trimming took 2 bases from V and 0 from J; bases not matched to a gene: 7. The CDR3 covers 16 residues.

The CDR3 DNA follows: TGTGCCAGCAGCGCGGACCACACAGATACGCAGTATTTT. As protein: CASSADHTDTQYF. The rearrangement joins TRBV7-9 to TRBJ2-3; the D is unclear. The germline V and J ends were trimmed by 5 bases and 2 bases, with 8 bases remaining between them. CDR1 and CDR2 from the germline V gene are SEHNR and FQNEAQ (reference sequence). CDR3 length equals 13 residues.

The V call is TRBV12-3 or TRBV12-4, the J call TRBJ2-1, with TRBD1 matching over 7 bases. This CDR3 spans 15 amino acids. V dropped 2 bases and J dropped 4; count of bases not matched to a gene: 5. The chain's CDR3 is CASSLRGQLYNEQFF. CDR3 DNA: TGTGCCAGCAGTTTAAGGGGACAGCTATACAATGAGCAGTTCTTC.

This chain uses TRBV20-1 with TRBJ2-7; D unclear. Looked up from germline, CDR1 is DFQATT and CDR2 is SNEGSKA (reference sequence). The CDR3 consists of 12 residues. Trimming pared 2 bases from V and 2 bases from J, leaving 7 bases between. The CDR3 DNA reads TGCAGTGCTAGAAGGGATCCCTACGAGCAGTACTTC. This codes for CSARRDPYEQYF.

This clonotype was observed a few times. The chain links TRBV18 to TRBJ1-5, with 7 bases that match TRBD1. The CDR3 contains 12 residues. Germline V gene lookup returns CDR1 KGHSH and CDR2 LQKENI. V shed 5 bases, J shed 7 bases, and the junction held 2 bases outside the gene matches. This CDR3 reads CASSVGGQPQHF. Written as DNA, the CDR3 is TGTGCCAGCTCAGTAGGGGGCCAGCCCCAGCATTTT.

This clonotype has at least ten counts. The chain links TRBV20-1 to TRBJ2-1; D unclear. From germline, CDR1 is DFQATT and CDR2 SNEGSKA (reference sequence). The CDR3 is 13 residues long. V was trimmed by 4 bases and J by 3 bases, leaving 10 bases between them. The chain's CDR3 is CSANSYLYNEQFF. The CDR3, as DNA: TGCAGTGCTAACTCTTACCTCTACAATGAGCAGTTCTTC.